The T cell receptor (beta chain) under discussion was sequenced for a study of cytomegalovirus exposure and HLA in healthy donors. From germline, CDR1 is MDHEN and CDR2 SYDVKM. Trimming took 3 bases from V and 4 from J; bases not matched to a gene: 14. There are 19 residues in the CDR3. Primers for the PCR totalled 60 Vbeta and 13 Jbeta. Sequenced by immunoSEQ multiplex PCR; TCRdb stores in-frame clones only, minus some. The table shows 120,000 or so clones, with roughly two thirds occurring only once. A word on this clone: Its antigen is undetermined.

Study-level findings and limits: Several of the most significant clusters appeared linked to common viral pathogens, based on a later analysis.

The specimen was PBMCs. This rearrangement joins TRBV28 to TRBJ2-1, with TRBD2 matching over 11 bases. This receptor was obtained from a young man in good health and CMV-seropositive. The chain's CDR3 is CASSFTSGSWGIKYNEQFF. Written as DNA, the CDR3 is TGTGCCAGCAGTTTTACTAGCGGGAGTTGGGGAATCAAGTACAATGAGCAGTTCTTC.